The rows below give T cell receptor beta chains drawn from one sample of a study of blood T cell repertoires in COVID-19. Clones were sequenced by immunoSEQ multiplex PCR, and TCRdb holds only the in-frame ones, with some missing. The sample lists fewer than 400,000 clones, 90% occurring once. Material: PBMCs or T cells enriched from blood (not recorded which). The receptors shown here come from a woman aged 25 to 45 who had been exposed to COVID-19. Both conserved end residues are part of each CDR3. D genes are given only for firm matches. Clone size, where shown, is once, few, many, or a class for clones that have expanded.

d_call: TRBD1; j_call: TRBJ1-4; v_call: TRBV2; clone_size: NA; cdr3_nt: TGTGCCAGCAGTGTAACCGGGACAGAGAATGAAAAACTGTTTTTT; cdr3_aa: CASSVTGTENEKLFF
d_call: NA; j_call: TRBJ1-2; v_call: TRBV13; clone_size: NA; cdr3_nt: TGTGCCAGCAGCTTAGGAGGCAGGGACTATGGCTACACCTTC; cdr3_aa: CASSLGGRDYGYTF
d_call: NA; j_call: TRBJ2-7; v_call: TRBV15; clone_size: NA; cdr3_nt: TGTGCCACCAGCAGAGATGGGACTGGCGGGTTCGGGTACGAGCAGTACTTC; cdr3_aa: CATSRDGTGGFGYEQYF
d_call: NA; j_call: TRBJ2-5; v_call: TRBV5-6; clone_size: NA; cdr3_nt: TGTGCCAGCAGCTTGGAAGGGTGGGGCCTCCCAAGGACCCAGTACTTC; cdr3_aa: CASSLEGWGLPRTQYF
d_call: NA; j_call: TRBJ2-4; v_call: TRBV6-2/TRBV6-3; clone_size: NA; cdr3_nt: TGTGCCAGCAGTTACGCGGGTATAGCCAAAAACATTCAGTACTTC; cdr3_aa: CASSYAGIAKNIQYF
d_call: NA; j_call: TRBJ1-5; v_call: TRBV5-1; clone_size: NA; cdr3_nt: TGCGCCAGCAGCACGGACAGTATCAATCAGCCCCAGCATTTT; cdr3_aa: CASSTDSINQPQHF
d_call: TRBD1; j_call: TRBJ1-2; v_call: TRBV5-1; clone_size: NA; cdr3_nt: TGCGCCAGCAGCTTCCTACCCCCGGGACAGGGGGCAAGGGGCTACACCTTC; cdr3_aa: CASSFLPPGQGARGYTF
d_call: TRBD1; j_call: TRBJ2-2; v_call: TRBV18; clone_size: NA; cdr3_nt: TGTGCCAGCTCACCAGGACTGGGACAGGGTAACACCGGGGAGCTGTTTTTT; cdr3_aa: CASSPGLGQGNTGELFF
d_call: NA; j_call: TRBJ1-2; v_call: TRBV6-1; clone_size: NA; cdr3_nt: TGTGCCAGCAGTGCTATCCTGGGAGATGACCCGAGTGGCTACACCTTC; cdr3_aa: CASSAILGDDPSGYTF
d_call: NA; j_call: TRBJ1-1; v_call: TRBV7-9; clone_size: once; cdr3_nt: TGTGCCAGCAGCTTGAGAAAGGTGGGAGAGGTAGCTTTCTTT; cdr3_aa: CASSLRKVGEVAFF
d_call: TRBD2; j_call: TRBJ2-1; v_call: TRBV18; clone_size: NA; cdr3_nt: TGTGCCAGCTCACCAGCTAGCGGGGGTAGCTATGAGCAGTTCTTC; cdr3_aa: CASSPASGGSYEQFF
d_call: NA; j_call: TRBJ1-5; v_call: TRBV30; clone_size: NA; cdr3_nt: TGTGCCTGGAGTAGAGGGCAGCCCCAGCATTTT; cdr3_aa: CAWSRGQPQHF
d_call: TRBD1; j_call: TRBJ1-2; v_call: TRBV10-3; clone_size: NA; cdr3_nt: TGTGCCATCAGTGAATGGACAGGACCTCCCTATGGCTACACCTTC; cdr3_aa: CAISEWTGPPYGYTF
d_call: TRBD2; j_call: TRBJ2-6; v_call: TRBV4-2; clone_size: NA; cdr3_nt: TGTGCCAGCAGCCAAGCCCGCGGGGGGGCCTTTGGGGCCAACGTCCTGACTTTC; cdr3_aa: CASSQARGGAFGANVLTF
d_call: TRBD1; j_call: TRBJ1-2; v_call: TRBV19; clone_size: NA; cdr3_nt: TGTGCCAGTAGTACCCCCGGGACAGGGACCTATGGCTACACCTTC; cdr3_aa: CASSTPGTGTYGYTF
d_call: NA; j_call: TRBJ1-2; v_call: TRBV5-8; clone_size: NA; cdr3_nt: TGTGCCAGCAGCTTCGACAGGCATAATGGCTACACCTTC; cdr3_aa: CASSFDRHNGYTF
d_call: NA; j_call: TRBJ2-5; v_call: TRBV18; clone_size: NA; cdr3_nt: TGTGCCAGCTCACCCCGGGGGATTGGAGAGACCCAGTACTTC; cdr3_aa: CASSPRGIGETQYF
d_call: NA; j_call: TRBJ2-7; v_call: TRBV7-2; clone_size: NA; cdr3_nt: TGTGCCAGCAGCTTAGATCCGGCGGGGTATGGCTACGAGCAGTACTTC; cdr3_aa: CASSLDPAGYGYEQYF
d_call: TRBD1; j_call: TRBJ1-6; v_call: TRBV2; clone_size: many; cdr3_nt: TGTGCCAGCAATCTCGACAGGGTAGGATCACCCCTCCACTTT; cdr3_aa: CASNLDRVGSPLHF
d_call: TRBD1; j_call: TRBJ1-6; v_call: TRBV5-4; clone_size: once; cdr3_nt: TGTGCCAGCAGCCGCGGACAGGGAATGTATAATTCACCCCTCCACTTT; cdr3_aa: CASSRGQGMYNSPLHF
d_call: NA; j_call: TRBJ2-1; v_call: TRBV6-4; clone_size: NA; cdr3_nt: TGTGCCAGCAGTGACTCCCCACTAGTGGGGTCCTACAATGAGCAGTTCTTC; cdr3_aa: CASSDSPLVGSYNEQFF
d_call: TRBD1; j_call: TRBJ1-5; v_call: TRBV5-4; clone_size: NA; cdr3_nt: TGTGCCAGCAGCTTCGCAGGGGGCGCGGATCAGCCCCAGCATTTT; cdr3_aa: CASSFAGGADQPQHF
d_call: TRBD1; j_call: TRBJ1-3; v_call: TRBV4-1; clone_size: once; cdr3_nt: TGCGCCAGCAGCCTTCGACAGGGAGCGGAAAACACCATATATTTT; cdr3_aa: CASSLRQGAENTIYF
d_call: NA; j_call: TRBJ2-3; v_call: TRBV28; clone_size: NA; cdr3_nt: TGTGCCAGCAGTCGGACAGTGACTGGGACAGATACGCAGTATTTT; cdr3_aa: CASSRTVTGTDTQYF
d_call: NA; j_call: TRBJ1-4; v_call: TRBV27; clone_size: NA; cdr3_nt: TGTGCCAGCAGCAGAAACAACCGGGCAAGGGGAGAAAAACTGTTTTTT; cdr3_aa: CASSRNNRARGEKLFF
d_call: TRBD1; j_call: TRBJ1-1; v_call: TRBV4-3; clone_size: NA; cdr3_nt: TGCGCCAGCAGCCAAGATACAGGGGCAAGTGAAGCTTTCTTT; cdr3_aa: CASSQDTGASEAFF
d_call: TRBD1; j_call: TRBJ1-2; v_call: TRBV30; clone_size: NA; cdr3_nt: TGTGCCTGGACCAAGGAAACAGGGGGCAGGGTTGGCTACACCTTC; cdr3_aa: CAWTKETGGRVGYTF
d_call: NA; j_call: TRBJ1-2; v_call: TRBV7-3; clone_size: NA; cdr3_nt: TGTGCCAGCAGCTCGTCCCATGGAGGGGACTGTTGCTACACCTTC; cdr3_aa: CASSSSHGGDCCYTF
d_call: TRBD2; j_call: TRBJ2-3; v_call: TRBV29-1; clone_size: NA; cdr3_nt: TGCAGCGTTGAGTCGCGGGGGGTCCACACAGATACGCAGTATTTT; cdr3_aa: CSVESRGVHTDTQYF
d_call: NA; j_call: TRBJ2-1; v_call: TRBV6-2/TRBV6-3; clone_size: few; cdr3_nt: TGTGCCAGCAGTAAACAGGGATCTTACAATGAGCAGTTCTTC; cdr3_aa: CASSKQGSYNEQFF
d_call: TRBD2; j_call: TRBJ2-3; v_call: TRBV7-9; clone_size: NA; cdr3_nt: TGTGCCAGCATCCTGGCCGGGGCCGGTCGCGGGGGGGCGGATACGCAGTATTTT; cdr3_aa: CASILAGAGRGGADTQYF
d_call: TRBD2; j_call: TRBJ2-1; v_call: TRBV19; clone_size: NA; cdr3_nt: TGTGCCAGTAGTATCCTGAACCCGGGACTAGTCTACAATGAGCAGTTCTTC; cdr3_aa: CASSILNPGLVYNEQFF
d_call: TRBD1; j_call: TRBJ1-1; v_call: TRBV5-5; clone_size: NA; cdr3_nt: TGTGCCAGCAGCTTGATCGGGGGACAGGGGCGTAGGACTGAAGCTTTCTTT; cdr3_aa: CASSLIGGQGRRTEAFF
d_call: NA; j_call: TRBJ1-5; v_call: TRBV23-1; clone_size: NA; cdr3_nt: TGCGCCAGCAGTCACTCCCAGGGTATGAATCAGCCCCAGCATTTT; cdr3_aa: CASSHSQGMNQPQHF
d_call: NA; j_call: TRBJ1-5; v_call: TRBV7-2; clone_size: NA; cdr3_nt: TGTGCCAGCAGCAAGACAGGTAGTAATCAGCCCCAGCATTTT; cdr3_aa: CASSKTGSNQPQHF
d_call: TRBD1; j_call: TRBJ2-6; v_call: TRBV6-2/TRBV6-3; clone_size: NA; cdr3_nt: TGTGCCAGCAGTTCCCCGCAGGGACAGATGTTCCCGGGGGCCAACGTCCTGACTTTC; cdr3_aa: CASSSPQGQMFPGANVLTF
d_call: NA; j_call: TRBJ1-5; v_call: TRBV3-1/TRBV3-2; clone_size: NA; cdr3_nt: TGTGCCAGCAGCCAACTGTTCACTAATCAGCCCCAGCATTTT; cdr3_aa: CASSQLFTNQPQHF
d_call: NA; j_call: TRBJ2-4; v_call: TRBV10-3; clone_size: NA; cdr3_nt: TGTGCCATCAGTGAGTCGAGAGGGCTAGCCAAAAACATTCAGTACTTC; cdr3_aa: CAISESRGLAKNIQYF